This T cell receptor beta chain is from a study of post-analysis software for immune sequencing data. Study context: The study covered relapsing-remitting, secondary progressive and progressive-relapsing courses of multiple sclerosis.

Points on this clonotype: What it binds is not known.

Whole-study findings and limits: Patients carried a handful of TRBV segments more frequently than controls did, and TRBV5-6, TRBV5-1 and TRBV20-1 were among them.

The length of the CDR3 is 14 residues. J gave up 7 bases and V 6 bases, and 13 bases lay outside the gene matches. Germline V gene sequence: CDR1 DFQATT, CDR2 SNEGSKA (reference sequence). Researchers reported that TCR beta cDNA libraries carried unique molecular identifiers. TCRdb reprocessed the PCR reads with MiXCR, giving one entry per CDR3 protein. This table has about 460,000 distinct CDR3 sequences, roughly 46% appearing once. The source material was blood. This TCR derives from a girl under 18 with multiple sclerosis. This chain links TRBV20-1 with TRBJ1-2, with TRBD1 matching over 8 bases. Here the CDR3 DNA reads TGCAGTGCCAGGATCTCAGGGGGCGCGTCTGGCTACACCTTC. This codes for CSARISGGASGYTF.